Each of the 9 T cell receptor beta chains below was sequenced from the same sample in a study of monozygotic twins with cystic fibrosis. TCRdb keeps only in-frame clones here, not all; method: immunoSEQ multiplex PCR. The sample has more than 12,000 clones, roughly 84% seen once. The sample taken for sequencing was blood. The receptors stem from a boy between 5 and 17 years old with cystic fibrosis.

The gene calls are TRBV29-1 and TRBJ2-4; D gene unclear. Germline-derived CDR1 and CDR2 are SQVTM and ANQGSEA. The CDR3 extends over 11 amino acids. V lost 6 bases to trimming and J lost 4 bases, with 7 bases between them. The CDR3 reads CSVKIKNIQYF. The CDR3 DNA is TGCAGCGTCAAGATTAAAAACATTCAGTACTTC.

This chain joins TRBV2 and TRBJ2-3; D ambiguous. The CDR3 is 17 residues long. Trimming shortened V by 5 bases and J by 0 bases, and 18 bases separated the two germline ends. CDR1 and CDR2 (germline): SNHLY, FYNNEI. The CDR3, as DNA: TGTGCCAGCAGTCGGAACTGGGATGGCTATAGCACAGATACGCAGTATTTT. It encodes CASSRNWDGYSTDTQYF.

The chain carries TRBV10-3 and TRBJ1-6, with D possibly TRBD1 on 6 matching bases. Trimming removed 6 bases at V and 7 bases at J, with 10 bases between. CDR3 length: 13 residues. Looked up from germline, CDR1 is ENHRY and CDR2 is SYGVKD. CDR3 sequence reads: CAIRGTRNSPLHF. The DNA for the CDR3 is TGTGCCATCAGGGGGACACGGAATTCACCCCTCCACTTT.

This chain links TRBV19 with TRBJ2-7; D gene uncertain. Germline loops: CDR1 LNHDA, CDR2 SQIVND (reference sequence). The length of the CDR3 is 14 residues. Trimming cost V 7 bases and J 6 bases, with 19 bases left between them. This chain's CDR3 is CASNGWTTSSEQYF. Written as DNA, the CDR3 is TGTGCCAGTAACGGGTGGACGACCTCGTCCGAGCAGTACTTC. Full variable domain (outside the CDR3, taken from reference TRBV19 and TRBJ2-7): DGGITQSPKYLFRKEGQNVTLSCEQNLNHDAMYWYRQDPGQGLRLIYYSQIVNDFQKGDIAEGYSVSREKKESFPLTVTSAQKNPTAFYLCASNGWTTSSEQYFGPGTRLTVT.

The J gene is TRBJ2-3, the V gene TRBV7-6; 7 nucleotides agree with TRBD2. The CDR3 loop spans 16 amino acids. Germline lookup yields CDR1 SGHVS and CDR2 FNYEAQ. The V segment lost 5 bases and the J segment 1 base; nucleotides outside the gene matches: 9. The DNA for the CDR3 is TGTGCCAGCAGCCATTACATGGCGGGGGGCACAGATACGCAGTATTTT. It specifies CASSHYMAGGTDTQYF.

This clone came up a few times. The V call is TRBV10-3, the J call TRBJ1-2; no clear D gene. V gave up 0 bases and J gave up 5 bases, with 13 bases separating them. Germline loops: CDR1 ENHRY, CDR2 SYGVKD. The length of the CDR3 is 15 residues. The CDR3 sequence is CAISESSFRKYGYTF. Here the CDR3 DNA reads TGTGCCATCAGTGAGTCGAGTTTCAGGAAGTATGGCTACACCTTC.

The genes are TRBV7-9 and TRBJ1-4, with 8 nucleotides matching TRBD1. This CDR3 is built from 14 residues. With V trimmed by 8 bases and J by 7 bases, 9 bases remained unmatched. Germline V gene sequence: CDR1 SEHNR, CDR2 FQNEAQ (reference sequence). CDR3 nucleotide sequence: TGTGCCAGCCAATTGGGACAGGAGGGTGAAAAACTGTTTTTT. Protein sequence: CASQLGQEGEKLFF.

A single count supports this clone. DNA of the CDR3: TGCGCCAGCAGCCAAGATTGGGCTAGCGGAAGCACAGATACGCAGTATTTT. It is translated as CASSQDWASGSTDTQYF. The chain is built from TRBV4-1 and TRBJ2-3; TRBD2 aligns across 7 bases. The CDR3 has 17 amino acids. Germline trimming cut 0 bases from V and 0 bases from J; bases unmatched to any gene: 6. The germline V gene encodes CDR1 MGHRA and CDR2 YSYEKL.

This chain links TRBV14 with TRBJ1-2, with 10 bases matching TRBD1. The CDR3 is made up of 14 amino acids. Germline V gene sequence: CDR1 SGHDN, CDR2 FVKESK. The ends lost 5 bases at V and 7 bases at J; junction bases unmatched: 7. Written as DNA, the CDR3 is TGTGCCAGCAGCGAAAGACAGGGGGCTGGTGGCTACACCTTC. Encoded protein: CASSERQGAGGYTF.